This entry is about one T cell receptor (beta chain). As the sequencing template, cDNA was produced by extracting RNA and reverse transcribing it. Sequencing was performed with immunoSEQ multiplex PCR; in TCRdb, only in-frame clones are kept and a portion is missing. The data hold around 150,000 clones, with more than 55% observed a single time. These data originate in a study of CD8+ T cells in alopecia areata. Germline CDR1 and CDR2: SGHDT and YYEEEE. This CDR3 is 16 amino acids long. Trimming took 1 base from V and 6 from J; bases not matched to a gene: 9. The sequenced sample was CD8+ T cells sorted from blood. This chain uses TRBV5-6 with TRBJ2-1; 8 bases line up with TRBD1. This clonotype was obtained from a human donor in good health. CDR3 amino acids: CASSLPGGEIPNEQFF. The CDR3 DNA reads as TGTGCCAGCAGCTTGCCAGGGGGCGAAATCCCCAATGAGCAGTTCTTC.